Following are 12 T cell receptor beta chains from one sample sequenced in a study of cytomegalovirus exposure and HLA in healthy donors. The primer mix had 60 Vbeta and 13 Jbeta primers. TCRdb keeps only in-frame clones here, not all; method: immunoSEQ multiplex PCR. Of about 98,000 clones listed, 50% to 70% are singletons. Sequenced input: PBMCs. These receptor sequences come from a human donor in good health.

This chain connects TRBV30 to TRBJ2-1; 8 nucleotides agree with TRBD1. Germline loops: CDR1 GTSNPN, CDR2 SVGIG (reference sequence). J lost 4 bases, V lost 2 bases, and 7 bases had no gene match. The CDR3 has 15 amino acids. CDR3 in DNA: TGTGCCTGGAGTTCCGGGACAGGCTATTACAATGAGCAGTTCTTC. Translation: CAWSSGTGYYNEQFF. The full variable domain, its missing parts supplied by reference TRBV30 and TRBJ2-1, is SQTIHQWPATLVQPVGSPLSLECTVEGTSNPNLYWYRQAAGRGLQLLFYSVGIGQISSEVPQNLSASRPQDRQFILSSKKLLLSDSGFYLCAWSSGTGYYNEQFFGPGTRLTVL.

This clone showed up just a few times. The rearrangement joins TRBV5-4 to TRBJ2-7; 12 bases match TRBD2. J lost 5 bases, V lost 4 bases, and 4 bases had no gene match. Germline CDR1 SGHNT, CDR2 YYREEE (reference sequence). This CDR3 has 14 residues. The CDR3 nucleotides read TGTGCCAGCAGCCCGACTAGCGGGAGACACGAGCAGTACTTC. Protein sequence: CASSPTSGRHEQYF. The full variable domain, with the rest looked up from reference TRBV5-4 and TRBJ2-7, is ETGVTQSPTHLIKTRGQQVTLRCSSQSGHNTVSWYQQALGQGPQFIFQYYREEENGRGNFPPRFSGLQFPNYSSELNVNALELDDSALYLCASSPTSGRHEQYFGPGTRLTVT.

This clone was detected only a few times. This chain links TRBV14 with TRBJ1-1, with no clear D. CDR1 and CDR2 from the germline V gene are SGHDN and FVKESK. The V gene lost 1 base and the J gene lost 8 bases, with 5 bases spanning the gap. The CDR3 extends over 11 amino acids. CDR3 region: CASSQGVEAFF. The CDR3 DNA is TGTGCCAGCAGCCAAGGAGTAGAAGCTTTCTTT.

The gene calls are TRBV5-5 and TRBJ2-1, with TRBD1 matching 7 bases. J lost 5 bases, V lost 4 bases, and 9 bases had no gene match. Germline CDR1 and CDR2: SGHKS and YYEKEE (reference sequence). The CDR3 loop spans 15 amino acids. The CDR3 region is CASSPSWDRNNEQFF. CDR3 bases: TGTGCCAGCAGCCCCTCCTGGGACAGAAACAATGAGCAGTTCTTC.

The V and J genes are TRBV4-2 and TRBJ2-7, with 7 nucleotides matching TRBD2. Germline trimming cut 4 bases from V and 0 bases from J; bases unmatched to any gene: 9. CDR3 length: 16 residues. The germline CDR1 and CDR2 sequences are LGHNA and YNFKEQ. The CDR3 DNA sequence: TGTGCCAGCAGCCGAGCCGGGACTACTAACTCCTACGAGCAGTACTTC. Its translation is CASSRAGTTNSYEQYF.

CDR3 in amino acids: CASSPALLEQETQYF. DNA for the CDR3: TGTGCCAGCAGTCCAGCCTTACTAGAACAAGAGACCCAGTACTTC. The chain combines TRBV28 with TRBJ2-5; tentative D call: TRBD2 (5 bases). The V and J ends lost 5 bases and 2 bases respectively, with 15 bases between them. The CDR3 loop spans 15 amino acids. Germline-derived CDR1 and CDR2 are MDHEN and SYDVKM.

The rearrangement uses TRBV25-1 and TRBJ2-7, with D perhaps TRBD1 (6 bases). CDR3 size: 16 residues. Trimming cost V 6 bases and J 0 bases, with 18 bases left between them. Germline V gene data show CDR1 as MGHDK and CDR2 as SYGVNS. This CDR3 reads CASSQNRDTSSYEQYF. As DNA, the CDR3 is TGTGCCAGCAGCCAAAATCGGGACACCTCCTCCTACGAGCAGTACTTC.

This chain uses TRBV29-1 with TRBJ2-1; 13 bases map to TRBD2. Germline assignment: CDR1 SQVTM and CDR2 ANQGSEA. The CDR3 has 15 amino acids. The trim removed 2 bases at V and 9 bases at J, leaving 7 bases unmatched. The CDR3 loop reads CSVEKATSGRGEQFF. CDR3 sequence (DNA): TGCAGCGTTGAAAAGGCCACTAGCGGGAGGGGTGAGCAGTTCTTC.

This sequence joins TRBV5-7 and TRBJ2-5; possibly TRBD1 for D (5 bases). The J call may not be correct, given that the DNA end is closer to TRBJ2-7. TRBV5-7 is an ORF for which the function is uncertain. CDR3 length: 15 residues. CDR3: CASSFRQSVIYEQYF. The DNA for the CDR3 is TGTGCCAGCAGCTTTCGACAGAGCGTAATATACGAGCAGTACTTC.

The rearrangement uses TRBV5-8 and TRBJ1-5; D is unclear. V was shortened by 3 bases and J by 3 bases, with 16 bases between the two germline ends. Germline-derived CDR1 and CDR2 are SGHTS and YDEGEE. CDR3 length equals 16 residues. The CDR3 spells CASSSKDRVFNQPQHF. The DNA of the CDR3 is TGTGCCAGCAGCTCAAAAGACCGGGTCTTCAATCAGCCCCAGCATTTT.

This clone was seen a few times. The rearrangement links TRBV11-2 to TRBJ1-2, with 8 positions matching TRBD1. The J segment lost 5 bases and the V segment lost 3 bases, leaving 8 bases of the junction unmatched. CDR3 length: 15 amino acids. The germline V gene encodes CDR1 SGHAT and CDR2 FQNNGV. The CDR3 sequence: CASSFNPQGAYGYTF. In DNA form, the CDR3 reads TGTGCCAGCAGCTTTAATCCCCAGGGGGCGTATGGCTACACCTTC.

The gene calls are TRBV27 and TRBJ1-2; the D gene is possibly TRBD1 (5 bases). Trimming took off 5 bases at V and 4 bases at J, with 11 bases between the two ends. CDR3 size: 13 residues. The germline gives CDR1 MNHEY, CDR2 SMNVEV (reference sequence). The CDR3 is CASSPGGGYGYTF. The CDR3 DNA reads as TGTGCCAGCAGTCCCGGGGGTGGCTATGGCTACACCTTC.